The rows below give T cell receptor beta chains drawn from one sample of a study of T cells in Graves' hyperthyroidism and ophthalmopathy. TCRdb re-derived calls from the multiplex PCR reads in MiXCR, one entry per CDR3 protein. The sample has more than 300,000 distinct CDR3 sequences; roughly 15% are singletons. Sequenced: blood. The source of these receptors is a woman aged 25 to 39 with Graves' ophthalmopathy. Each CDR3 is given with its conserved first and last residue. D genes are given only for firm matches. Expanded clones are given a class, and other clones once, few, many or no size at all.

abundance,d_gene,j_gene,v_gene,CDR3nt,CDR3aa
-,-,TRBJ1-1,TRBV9,TGTGCCAGCAGCGTAGTCGGTGGAGTGAACACTGAAGCTTTCTTT,CASSVVGGVNTEAFF
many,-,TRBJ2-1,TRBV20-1,TGCAGTGCTAGAGACCCTACCGACCACCTGACCCTGGAGTTCTTC,CSARDPTDHLTLEFF
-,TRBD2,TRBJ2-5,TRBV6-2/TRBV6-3,TGTGCCAACAGGCGTCCTAGCGGGGGGGCCGGAGGGACCCAGTACTTC,CANRRPSGGAGGTQYF
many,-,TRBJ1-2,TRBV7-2,TGTGCCAGCAGCTTAGGTCCAGGGGTTGATGGCTACACCTTC,CASSLGPGVDGYTF
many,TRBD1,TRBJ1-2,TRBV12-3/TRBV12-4,TGTGCCAGCAGTCTTTCTCCCAGGACAGGCCTCTATGGCTACACCTTC,CASSLSPRTGLYGYTF
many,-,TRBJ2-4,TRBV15,TGTGCCACCAGCACCGGATTGCAGGGGAGGTATTCCGGGGCCAAAAACATTCAGTACTTC,CATSTGLQGRYSGAKNIQYF
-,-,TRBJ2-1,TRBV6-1,TGTGCCAGCATTCTCCGCGATGAGCAGTTCTTC,CASILRDEQFF
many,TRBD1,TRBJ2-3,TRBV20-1,TGCAGTGGAAATTCCCCAGGGGGTAACACAGATACGCAGTATTTT,CSGNSPGGNTDTQYF
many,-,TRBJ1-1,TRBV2,TGTGCCAGCAGACTACCTGTAAGAGGGGTTGAAGCTTTCTTT,CASRLPVRGVEAFF
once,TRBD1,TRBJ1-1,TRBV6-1,TGTGCCAGCAGCCGACAGGGAGGATTGGGGAACACTGAAGCTTTCTTT,CASSRQGGLGNTEAFF
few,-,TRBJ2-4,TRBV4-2,TGTGCCAGCAGCCAAGCCGGAGCCAAAAACATTCAGTACTTC,CASSQAGAKNIQYF
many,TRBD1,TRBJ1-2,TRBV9,TGTGCCAGCAGCGGGGACAGGGGGTACCGCTACACCTTC,CASSGDRGYRYTF
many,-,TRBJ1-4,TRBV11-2,TGTGCCAGCAGCTTAGATCGGGGGCGGGAACTGTTTTTT,CASSLDRGRELFF
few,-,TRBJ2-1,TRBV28,TGTGCCAGCAGGGAGCCACAGGGCTTGGAAAAGTTCTTC,CASREPQGLEKFF
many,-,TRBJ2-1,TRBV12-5,TGTGCTAGTGGTTTTTGGTTTTACAATGAGCAGTTCTTC,CASGFWFYNEQFF
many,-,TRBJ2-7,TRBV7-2,TGTGCCAGCAGCTTAGTCGACGCGGGAAACTACGAGCAGTACTTC,CASSLVDAGNYEQYF
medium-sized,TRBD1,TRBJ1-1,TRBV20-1,TGCAGTGCACGAACGGATATCGGGACAGGGGGCACTGAAGCTTTCTTT,CSARTDIGTGGTEAFF
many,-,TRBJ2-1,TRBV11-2,TGTGCCAGCAGCCGAAGCGACGGGAGTTTTAGCTCCTACAATGAGCAGTTCTTC,CASSRSDGSFSSYNEQFF
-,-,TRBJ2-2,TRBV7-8,TGTGCCAGCAGCTTAGGGACAGCAGATACCGGGGAGCTGTTTTTT,CASSLGTADTGELFF
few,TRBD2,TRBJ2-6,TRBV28,TGTGCCAGCAGTGAACTAGCGTTTGGGGCCAACGTCCTGACTTTC,CASSELAFGANVLTF
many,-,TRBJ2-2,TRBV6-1,TGTGCCAGCAGTTCCTTGGGGGCGGCAGGGGAGCTGTTTTTT,CASSSLGAAGELFF
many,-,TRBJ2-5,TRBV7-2,TGTGCCAGCAGCTTAGAAGGGACTGGAGAGCCCCAGTACTTC,CASSLEGTGEPQYF
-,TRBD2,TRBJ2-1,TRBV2,TGTGCCAGCAGTGAAGAACGGGTAGCGGGGGGGCTCAATGAGCAGTTCTTC,CASSEERVAGGLNEQFF
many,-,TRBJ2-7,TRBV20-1,TGCAGTGCTAACGGGGGCTACTCCTACGAGCAGTACTTC,CSANGGYSYEQYF
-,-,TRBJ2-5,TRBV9,TGTGCCAGCAGCGTAGGAGGGAGTGGAGAGACCCAGTACTTC,CASSVGGSGETQYF
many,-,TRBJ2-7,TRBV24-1,TGTGCCACCAGTGACTCAAGTTTAGACGAGCAGTACTTC,CATSDSSLDEQYF
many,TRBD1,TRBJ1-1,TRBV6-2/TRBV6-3,TGTGCCAGCAGTTATCTTATCGGGACAGGGACTATGAACACTGAAGCTTTCTTT,CASSYLIGTGTMNTEAFF
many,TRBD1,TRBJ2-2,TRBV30,TGTGCCTGGAGTGCGGGACAGCCCGGGGAGCTGTTTTTT,CAWSAGQPGELFF
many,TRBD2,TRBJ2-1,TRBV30,TGTGCCTGGAGCCCGGGAGGGAATGAGCAGTTCTTC,CAWSPGGNEQFF
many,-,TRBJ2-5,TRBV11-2,TGTGCCAGCAGCTTATTGGGCGGAGAAGAGACCCAGTACTTC,CASSLLGGEETQYF
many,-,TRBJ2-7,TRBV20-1,TGCAGTGCTAGCAGGGACTCCCTCTATGACGAGCAGTACTTC,CSASRDSLYDEQYF
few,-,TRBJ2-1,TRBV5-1,TGCGCCAGCAGCTTACTGCCCCTGGACAGAGCCTACAATGAGCAGTTCTTC,CASSLLPLDRAYNEQFF
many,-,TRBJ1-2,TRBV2,TGTGCCAGCATGACGGAAGGCTACACCTTC,CASMTEGYTF
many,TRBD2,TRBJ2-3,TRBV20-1,TGCAGTGCTTTAGCGGGGGGCTGGGAGGGAGATACGCAGTATTTT,CSALAGGWEGDTQYF
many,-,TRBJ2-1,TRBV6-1,TGTGCCAGCAGTGCCTCTTGGGACGGCTCCTACAATGAGCAGTTCTTC,CASSASWDGSYNEQFF
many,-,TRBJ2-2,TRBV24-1,TGTGCCACCAGTGATTTTTGGCCTAACACCGGGGAGCTGTTTTTT,CATSDFWPNTGELFF
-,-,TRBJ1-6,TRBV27,TGTGCCAGCAGTCCCCGACCCGTGAGCTCCTATAATTCACCCCTCCACTTT,CASSPRPVSSYNSPLHF